The T cell receptor (beta chain) under discussion was sequenced for a study of CD8 T cells in Susac syndrome. The study sequenced TCR beta in blood CD8+ and CD4+ T cells. The RNA, about 0.45 to 1 ug, was put through reverse transcription using random hexamers. TCR beta CDR3 was amplified by immunoSEQ covering 54 Vbeta and 13 Jbeta. TCRdb re-derived calls from the immunoSEQ multiplex PCR reads in MiXCR, one entry per CDR3 protein. The sample holds 100,000 to 150,000 distinct CDR3 sequences; more than 90% are singletons and the top ten take more than 0.095%. The receptor comes from a human donor in good health. The sample comprised CD4+ T cells from PBMCs.

DNA for the CDR3: TGTGCCAGCAGCCAAGGAGGGTTTGAAGCTTTCTTT. The encoded protein is CASSQGGFEAFF. The chain employs TRBV3-1 and TRBJ1-1; D gene unclear. V was shortened by 1 base and J by 7 bases, with 7 bases between the two germline ends. The CDR3 contains 12 residues. CDR1 and CDR2 (germline): LGHDT, YNNKEL (reference sequence).